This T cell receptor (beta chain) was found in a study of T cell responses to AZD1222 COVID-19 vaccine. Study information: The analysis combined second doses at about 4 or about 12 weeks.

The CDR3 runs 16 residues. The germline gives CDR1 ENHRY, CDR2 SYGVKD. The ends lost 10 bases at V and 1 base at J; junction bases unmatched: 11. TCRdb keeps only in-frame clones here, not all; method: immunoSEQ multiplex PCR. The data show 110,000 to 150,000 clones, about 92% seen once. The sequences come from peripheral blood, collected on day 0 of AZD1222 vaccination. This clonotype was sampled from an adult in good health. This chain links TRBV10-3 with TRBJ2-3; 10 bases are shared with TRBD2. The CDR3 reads CATASGLAGGTDTQYF. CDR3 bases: TGTGCCACCGCAAGCGGCCTAGCGGGGGGCACAGATACGCAGTATTTT.